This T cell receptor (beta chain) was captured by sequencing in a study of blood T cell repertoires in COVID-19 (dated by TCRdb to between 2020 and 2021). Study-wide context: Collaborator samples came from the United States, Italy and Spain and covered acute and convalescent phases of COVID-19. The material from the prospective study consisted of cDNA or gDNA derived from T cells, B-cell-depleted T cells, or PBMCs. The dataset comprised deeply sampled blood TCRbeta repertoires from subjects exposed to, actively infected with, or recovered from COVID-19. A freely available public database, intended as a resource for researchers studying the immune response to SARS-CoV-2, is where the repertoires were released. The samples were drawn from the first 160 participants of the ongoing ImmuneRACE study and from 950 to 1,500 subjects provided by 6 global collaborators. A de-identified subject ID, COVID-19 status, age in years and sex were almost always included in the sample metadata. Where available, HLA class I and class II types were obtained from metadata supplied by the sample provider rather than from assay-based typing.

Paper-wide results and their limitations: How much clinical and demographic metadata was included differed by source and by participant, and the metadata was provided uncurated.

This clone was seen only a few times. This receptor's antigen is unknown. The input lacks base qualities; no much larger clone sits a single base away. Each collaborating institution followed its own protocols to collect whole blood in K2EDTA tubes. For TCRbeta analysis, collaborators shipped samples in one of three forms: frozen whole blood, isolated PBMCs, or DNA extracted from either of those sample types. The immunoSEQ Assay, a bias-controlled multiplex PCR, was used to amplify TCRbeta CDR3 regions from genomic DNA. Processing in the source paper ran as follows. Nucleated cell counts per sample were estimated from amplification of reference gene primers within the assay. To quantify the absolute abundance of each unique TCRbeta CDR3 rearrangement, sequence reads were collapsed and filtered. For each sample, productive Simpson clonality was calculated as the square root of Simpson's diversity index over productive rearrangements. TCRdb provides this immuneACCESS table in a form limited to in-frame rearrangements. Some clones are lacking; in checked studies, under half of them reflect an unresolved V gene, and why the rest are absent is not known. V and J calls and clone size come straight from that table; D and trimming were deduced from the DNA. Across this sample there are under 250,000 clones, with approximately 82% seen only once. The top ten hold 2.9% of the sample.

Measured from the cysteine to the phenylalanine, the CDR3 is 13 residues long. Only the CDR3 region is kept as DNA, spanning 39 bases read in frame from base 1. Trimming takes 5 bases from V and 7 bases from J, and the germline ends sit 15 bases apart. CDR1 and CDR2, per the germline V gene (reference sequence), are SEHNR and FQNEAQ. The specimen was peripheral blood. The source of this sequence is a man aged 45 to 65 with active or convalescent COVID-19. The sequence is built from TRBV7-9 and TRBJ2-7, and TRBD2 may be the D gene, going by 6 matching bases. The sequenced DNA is TGTGCCAGCAGCCGGGACTGGGGTAGAGAGCAGTACTTC. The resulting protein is CASSRDWGREQYF.